The TCR beta chain under discussion was sequenced for a study of shared clonotypes between healthy human individuals. Profiling relied on immunoSEQ multiplex PCR, and the TCRdb table lists in-frame clones only, not all of them. The sample contains about 1.1 million clones, 78% of which appear only once. The germline CDR1 and CDR2 sequences are MNHNY and SVGAGI (reference sequence). V lost 8 bases and J lost 2, with 10 bases in between. The CDR3 loop spans 13 amino acids. The sequence came from a man aged 18 to 30 in good health. Some clones in this sample may be carry-over from other donors' samples. Sequenced input: memory CD4+ T cells from PBMCs. Subset reported: CD45RA-negative fraction. The chain combines TRBV6-6 with TRBJ1-3; D remains unclear. CDR3 sequence (DNA): TGTGCCAGCGGATCCGAACCTGGAAACACCATATATTTT. Its protein product is CASGSEPGNTIYF.